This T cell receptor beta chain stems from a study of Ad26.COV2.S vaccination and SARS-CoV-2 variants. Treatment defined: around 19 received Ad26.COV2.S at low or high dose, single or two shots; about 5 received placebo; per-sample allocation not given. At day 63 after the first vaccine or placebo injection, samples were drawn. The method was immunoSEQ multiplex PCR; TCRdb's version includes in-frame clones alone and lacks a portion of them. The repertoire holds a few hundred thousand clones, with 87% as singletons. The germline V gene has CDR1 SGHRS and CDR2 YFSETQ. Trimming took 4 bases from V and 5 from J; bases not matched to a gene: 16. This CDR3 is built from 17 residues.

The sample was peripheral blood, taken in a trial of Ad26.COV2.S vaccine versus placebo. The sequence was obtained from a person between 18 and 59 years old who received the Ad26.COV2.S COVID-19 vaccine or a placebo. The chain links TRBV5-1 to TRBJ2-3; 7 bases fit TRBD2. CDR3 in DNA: TGCGCCAGCAGCCCGATCCCCTCCGGGCGGGGGTTAGATACGCAGTATTTT. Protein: CASSPIPSGRGLDTQYF.